This T cell receptor (beta chain) is from a study of cytomegalovirus exposure and HLA in healthy donors. The study, taken as a whole, reports: Fewer than 200 TCR beta chains were listed as cytomegalovirus-associated. Reported results showed that the classifier diagnosed cytomegalovirus status with high specificity and sensitivity.

Clones were read by immunoSEQ multiplex PCR, and TCRdb kept only the in-frame ones, dropping some. Here the sample spans 220,000 or so clones, roughly 80% being singletons. This clone has only one observation. Antigen: not known. Sequenced: PBMCs. The receptor's source is a woman under 30 in good health and CMV-seronegative.

CDR3 protein: CATSRDLLATHYGYTF. CDR3 bases: TGTGCCACCAGCAGAGACCTGCTCGCCACCCACTATGGCTACACCTTC. The rearrangement joins TRBV15 to TRBJ1-2; no clear D. The CDR3 loop spans 16 amino acids. From germline, CDR1 is LNHNV and CDR2 YYDKDF (reference sequence). The ends were cut back, 0 bases at V and 3 bases at J, with 14 bases in the middle.